This entry lists 22 T cell receptor beta chains sequenced from one sample in a study of patients and donors after allogeneic stem cell transplantation (dated by TCRdb to the early 2020s). Library creation used RT-PCR. TCRdb shows the sequencer as NextSeq 550. TCRdb applied fastp at Q25 and MiXCR to the public reads, then kept only in-frame beta chains. Records with the same CDR3 protein are collapsed into one entry carrying the most frequent genes and DNA. Across this sample there are 900,000 to 1,000,000 distinct CDR3 sequences, with over 15% seen only once. Together, the top ten hold around 6% of the sample. The sample taken for sequencing was blood, either unsorted or a sorted T cell fraction (not recorded which). Receptor source: a human donor who was either an allogeneic HSCT recipient or a stem cell or donor lymphocyte infusion donor (not recorded which). It is not recorded whose cells these are; they may come from a transplant donor.

This clonotype was found once. The chain recombines TRBV12-3 or TRBV12-4 with TRBJ1-1, with D maybe TRBD1 (6 bases). V was trimmed by 4 bases and J by 0 bases, leaving 27 bases between them. The CDR3 contains 20 residues. The CDR3 DNA is TGTGCCAGCAGTTCCTCCAATCTACAGGGCCCCGGGAGGGTGAACACTGAAGCTTTCTTT. Protein: CASSSSNLQGPGRVNTEAFF.

This clonotype has only a few counts. The chain carries TRBV12-3 or TRBV12-4 and TRBJ1-2, with 9 bases lining up with TRBD1. This CDR3 region has 15 residues. Trimming removed 2 bases from V and 6 bases from J; junction bases left unmatched: 7. CDR3 region: CASSLKGQGKNGYTF. The CDR3 DNA is TGTGCCAGCAGTTTAAAAGGACAGGGGAAAAATGGCTACACCTTC.

There are a few counts of this clonotype. The gene calls are TRBV5-1 and TRBJ2-5, with TRBD2 matching over 9 bases. The CDR3 length is 13 residues. Germline CDR1 SGHRS, CDR2 YFSETQ. The V gene end was trimmed by 5 bases and the J gene end by 13 bases; junction bases not matched to a gene: 12. In DNA form, the CDR3 reads TGCGCCAGCAGTTATACCCCTAGCGGGGTGAGGTACTTC. It specifies CASSYTPSGVRYF.

This clonotype was observed many times. The gene calls are TRBV20-1 and TRBJ2-2, with D tentatively TRBD1 or TRBD2 (6 bases each). In germline, CDR1 is DFQATT, CDR2 SNEGSKA (reference sequence). Trimming cost V 5 bases and J 0 bases, with 10 bases left between them. CDR3 length: 14 amino acids. In nucleotides, the CDR3 is TGCAGTGCTGGGGGGCTTACGAACACCGGGGAGCTGTTTTTT. This encodes CSAGGLTNTGELFF.

The rearrangement joins TRBV25-1 to TRBJ1-1; D call uncertain. Germline CDR1 is MGHDK and CDR2 is SYGVNS. V dropped 10 bases and J dropped 4 bases, with 19 bases sitting between them. This CDR3 has 14 residues. For the CDR3, the DNA is TGTGCCACCGAAAACCAGGCCCCGAGCACTGAAGCTTTCTTT. This translates into CATENQAPSTEAFF.

The chain couples TRBV11-2 to TRBJ2-5; TRBD1 might be the D (6 bases). The V and J ends lost 2 bases and 1 base respectively, with 11 bases between them. Germline CDR1 reads SGHAT; CDR2 reads FQNNGV. The CDR3 is 15 amino acids. CDR3 DNA sequence: TGTGCCAGCAGCTTAAGGACAGCGTCCCAAGAGACCCAGTACTTC. Its protein is CASSLRTASQETQYF. Complete variable domain (other parts from reference TRBV11-2 and TRBJ2-5): EAGVAQSPRYKIIEKRQSVAFWCNPISGHATLYWYQQILGQGPKLLIQFQNNGVVDDSQLPKDRFSAERLKGVDSTLKIQPAKLEDSAVYLCASSLRTASQETQYFGPGTRLLVL.

This clonotype has a count of ten or more. The chain carries TRBV4-3 and TRBJ2-1; D could derive from TRBD1 or TRBD2 (5 bases each). The CDR3 is made up of 15 amino acids. The V end was cut by 1 base, the J end by 8 bases, with 15 bases between. The germline gives CDR1 LGHNA, CDR2 YSLEER. This CDR3 reads CASSQATGRDDEQFF. Here the CDR3 DNA reads TGCGCCAGCAGCCAAGCAACGGGGCGAGACGATGAGCAGTTCTTC.

This clonotype was observed a few times. V and J are TRBV5-1 and TRBJ1-1; D call uncertain. The CDR3 loop spans 13 amino acids. The V end lost 6 bases, the J end lost 1 base, and 10 bases lay between the germline ends. Germline CDR1 reads SGHRS; CDR2 reads YFSETQ. The CDR3 reads CASKSEGNTEAFF. CDR3 in DNA: TGCGCCAGCAAATCTGAGGGGAACACTGAAGCTTTCTTT.

The chain employs TRBV4-2 and TRBJ2-7, with D possibly being TRBD1 (6 bases). The V and J ends lost 0 bases and 0 bases respectively, with 18 bases between them. The V gene's germline CDR1 is LGHNA and CDR2 YNFKEQ. The CDR3 loop spans 18 amino acids. The CDR3: CASSQDKKTGRGSYEQYF. CDR3 bases: TGTGCCAGCAGCCAAGATAAAAAGACAGGCCGGGGCTCCTACGAGCAGTACTTC.

CDR3 in amino acids: CASSSAGGNTDTQYF. CDR3 sequence (DNA): TGTGCCAGCAGTTCGGCCGGGGGGAATACAGATACGCAGTATTTT. The genes are TRBV12-3 or TRBV12-4 and TRBJ2-3, with TRBD2 matching 7 bases. With 4 bases clipped from V and 3 bases from J, the junction kept 7 bases outside the gene matches. The CDR3 length is 15 residues.

The chain is built from TRBV5-6 and TRBJ2-1; D remains unclear. Trimming took off 3 bases at V and 10 bases at J, with 14 bases between the two ends. The germline V gene encodes CDR1 SGHDT and CDR2 YYEEEE. This CDR3 contains 13 residues. The CDR3 nucleotides read TGTGCCAGCAGCTATGCTGCCAGTGGAGAGCAGTTCTTC. Amino acids: CASSYAASGEQFF.

This clonotype was observed a few times. This sequence joins TRBV5-5 and TRBJ1-4; D gene unclear. The CDR3 runs to 13 residues. Germline CDR1 and CDR2: SGHKS and YYEKEE (reference sequence). V was cut by 0 bases and J by 6 bases, with 6 bases left in between. CDR3 sequence: CASSLVTDEKLFF. The CDR3 bases are TGTGCCAGCAGCTTGGTCACAGATGAAAAACTGTTTTTT. Complete variable domain (other parts from reference TRBV5-5 and TRBJ1-4): DAGVTQSPTHLIKTRGQQVTLRCSPISGHKSVSWYQQVLGQGPQFIFQYYEKEERGRGNFPDRFSARQFPNYSSELNVNALLLGDSALYLCASSLVTDEKLFFGSGTQLSVL.

This clonotype has just a few counts. This sequence joins TRBV24-1 and TRBJ2-5, with TRBD1 matching 8 bases. The CDR3 runs 15 residues. Germline assignment: CDR1 KGHDR and CDR2 SFDVKD. J gave up 4 bases and V 3 bases, and 6 bases lay outside the gene matches. CDR3: CATSDRTGNRETQYF. The CDR3 nucleotides are TGTGCCACCAGTGATAGGACAGGGAACCGAGAGACCCAGTACTTC.

This clonotype turned up a few times. For the CDR3, the DNA is TGTGCCAGCTCACCAAAGACAGGGAGCGAGCCCCAGCATTTT. This encodes CASSPKTGSEPQHF. The J gene is TRBJ1-5, the V gene TRBV18; 7 bases match TRBD1. Germline CDR1 KGHSH, CDR2 LQKENI. The CDR3 is 14 amino acids. Trimming at V came to 2 bases and at J to 8 bases, leaving 6 bases not matched to a gene. Full variable domain (missing parts from reference TRBV18 and TRBJ1-5): NAGVMQNPRHLVRRRGQEARLRCSPMKGHSHVYWYRQLPEEGLKFMVYLQKENIIDESGMPKERFSAEFPKEGPSILRIQQVVRGDSAAYFCASSPKTGSEPQHFGDGTRLSIL.

In this sample, this clonotype turned up many times. V gene TRBV12-3 or TRBV12-4 combines with J gene TRBJ2-1; 8 bases match TRBD1. The CDR3 loop spans 14 amino acids. V trimming: 7 bases; J trimming: 6 bases; junction bases outside the gene matches: 8. For the CDR3, the DNA is TGTGCCAGCACTCGGACAGGGATCGGCAATGAGCAGTTCTTC. Translation: CASTRTGIGNEQFF.

This clonotype was counted between two and nine times. This sequence joins TRBV3-1 and TRBJ2-2, with TRBD2 matching 7 bases. Germline assignment: CDR1 LGHDT and CDR2 YNNKEL (reference sequence). The ends lost 6 bases at V and 5 bases at J; junction bases unmatched: 9. The CDR3 is made up of 15 amino acids. The CDR3 protein is CASSRMGEGTGELFF. The CDR3 DNA reads TGTGCCAGCAGTCGGATGGGGGAGGGGACCGGGGAGCTGTTTTTT.

In this sample, this clonotype turned up many times. This chain links TRBV4-1 with TRBJ2-1; 11 positions match TRBD2. V was pared by 4 bases and J by 5 bases, with 4 bases of the junction left unmatched. The CDR3 loop spans 15 amino acids. Per germline, CDR1 MGHRA and CDR2 YSYEKL. In DNA form, the CDR3 reads TGCGCCAGCAGCCCGGGACTAGCGGTAAACAATGAGCAGTTCTTC. It translates to CASSPGLAVNNEQFF.

This clonotype was seen a handful of times. The rearrangement uses TRBV5-1 and TRBJ1-3; no clear D gene. The germline V gene has CDR1 SGHRS and CDR2 YFSETQ. The germline V and J ends were trimmed by 0 bases and 4 bases, with 11 bases remaining between them. The CDR3 is made up of 15 amino acids. CDR3 in DNA: TGCGCCAGCAGCTTGGGATCAGTCACGGGAAACACCATATATTTT. Amino acids: CASSLGSVTGNTIYF.

V is TRBV9 and J is TRBJ1-1, with D tentatively TRBD1 (5 bases). V dropped 0 bases and J dropped 5 bases, with 11 bases sitting between them. This CDR3 spans 14 amino acids. Germline lookup yields CDR1 SGDLS and CDR2 YYNGEE. In nucleotides, the CDR3 is TGTGCCAGCAGCGTAGAGGGGCCGGTTACTGAAGCTTTCTTT. Translated: CASSVEGPVTEAFF.

The V and J genes are TRBV6-6 and TRBJ2-7; D may be TRBD1 or TRBD2 (6 bases each). Trimming cost V 2 bases and J 9 bases, with 11 bases left between them. Per germline, CDR1 MNHNY and CDR2 SVGAGI (reference sequence). The CDR3 is 12 amino acids. The chain's CDR3 is CASSYGGLRQYF. The CDR3 DNA sequence: TGTGCCAGCAGTTACGGGGGGCTACGGCAGTACTTC.

This clonotype was found a few times. The chain links TRBV18 to TRBJ2-7; D is perhaps TRBD2 (6 bases). In germline, CDR1 is KGHSH, CDR2 LQKENI. The CDR3 is made up of 16 amino acids. The V gene lost 4 bases and the J gene lost 1 base, with 17 bases spanning the gap. The CDR3 protein is CASSLTTSLGSYEQYF. CDR3 bases: TGTGCCAGCTCACTTACGACTAGTCTGGGGTCCTACGAGCAGTACTTC.

The CDR3 spells CASSQDIGDYGYTF. DNA for the CDR3: TGCGCCAGCAGCCAAGATATTGGGGACTATGGCTACACCTTC. The V gene is TRBV4-3, the J gene TRBJ1-2; D remains ambiguous. CDR3 length equals 14 residues. Germline V CDR1 and CDR2: LGHNA, YSLEER. Deletions cut 0 bases from V and 3 bases from J, with 8 bases between.